This TCR beta chain was captured in a study of naive and memory T cell subsets. Overnight CMV lysate stimulation of fresh PBMCs defined donor CMV status by CD4+ IFNgamma. Whole-study results and caveats: The power law exponent of TCR abundance differed between naive and memory cells. From naive to CM, EM and EMRA, diversity decreased and Gini increased.

Two oligonucleotides, mixed equimolar, formed the beta constant-region primer covering TRBC1 and TRBC2. TCRdb re-derived calls from the UMI-ligation and nested PCR reads in MiXCR, one entry per CDR3 protein. The repertoire holds around 29,000 distinct CDR3 sequences, with around a tenth as singletons. This clonotype has more than one count but fewer than ten. Its target is not known. V trimming: 3 bases; J trimming: 5 bases; junction bases outside the gene matches: 11. Germline V gene data show CDR1 as DFQATT and CDR2 as SNEGSKA (reference sequence). CDR3 length equals 15 residues. This receptor was identified in a human donor in good health. This chain uses TRBV20-1 with TRBJ2-3, with 7 nucleotides matching TRBD2. Material: effector memory CD4+ T cells from blood. As to subset: effector memory, CD45RA- CD27-. CDR3 DNA: TGCAGTGCTAGGGGAGGGTGGCTAGGCAAAGATACGCAGTATTTT. As protein: CSARGGWLGKDTQYF.